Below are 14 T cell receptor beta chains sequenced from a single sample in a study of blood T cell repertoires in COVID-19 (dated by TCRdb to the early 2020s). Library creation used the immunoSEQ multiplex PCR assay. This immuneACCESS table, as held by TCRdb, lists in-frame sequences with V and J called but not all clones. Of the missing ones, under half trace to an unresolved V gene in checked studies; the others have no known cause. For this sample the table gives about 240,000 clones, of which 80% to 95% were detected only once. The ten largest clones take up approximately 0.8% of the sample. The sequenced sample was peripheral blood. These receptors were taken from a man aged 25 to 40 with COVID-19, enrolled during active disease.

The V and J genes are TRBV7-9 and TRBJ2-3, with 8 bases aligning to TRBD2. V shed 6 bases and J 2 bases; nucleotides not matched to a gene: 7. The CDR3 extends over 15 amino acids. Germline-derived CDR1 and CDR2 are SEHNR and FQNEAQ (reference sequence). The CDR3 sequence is CASSVAGPNTDTQYF. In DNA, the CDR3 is TGTGCCAGCAGTGTAGCGGGGCCGAACACAGATACGCAGTATTTT.

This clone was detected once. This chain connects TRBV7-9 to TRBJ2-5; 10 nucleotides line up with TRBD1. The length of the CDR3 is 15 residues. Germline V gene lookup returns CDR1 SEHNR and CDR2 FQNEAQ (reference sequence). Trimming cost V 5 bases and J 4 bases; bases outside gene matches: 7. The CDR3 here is CASSERQGAGETQYF. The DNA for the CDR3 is TGTGCCAGCAGCGAAAGACAGGGGGCTGGAGAGACCCAGTACTTC.

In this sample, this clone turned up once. The CDR3 sequence is CASSYAGLAGLYNEQFF. The CDR3 DNA reads as TGTGCCAGCAGTTACGCGGGACTAGCGGGGCTCTACAATGAGCAGTTCTTC. The V and J genes are TRBV6-2 or TRBV6-3 and TRBJ2-1; 13 nucleotides agree with TRBD2. V lost 2 bases and J lost 3; bases outside the gene matches: 4. Per the germline V gene, CDR1 is MNHEY and CDR2 is SVGEGT. This CDR3 region has 17 residues.

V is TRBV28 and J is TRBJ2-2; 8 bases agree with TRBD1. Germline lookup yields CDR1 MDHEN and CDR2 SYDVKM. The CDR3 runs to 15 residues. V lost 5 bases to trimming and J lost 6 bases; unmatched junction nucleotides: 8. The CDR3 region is CASSPDRVGSGELFF. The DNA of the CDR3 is TGTGCCAGCAGTCCGGACAGGGTAGGCTCCGGGGAGCTGTTTTTT.

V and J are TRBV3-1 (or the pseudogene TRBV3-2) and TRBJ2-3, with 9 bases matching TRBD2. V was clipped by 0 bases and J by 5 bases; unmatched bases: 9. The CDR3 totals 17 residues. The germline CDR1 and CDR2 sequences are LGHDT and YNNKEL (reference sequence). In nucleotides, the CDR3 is TGTGCCAGCAGCCAAGAGTTCGGCGGGGGGGCGGGAGATACGCAGTATTTT. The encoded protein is CASSQEFGGGAGDTQYF.

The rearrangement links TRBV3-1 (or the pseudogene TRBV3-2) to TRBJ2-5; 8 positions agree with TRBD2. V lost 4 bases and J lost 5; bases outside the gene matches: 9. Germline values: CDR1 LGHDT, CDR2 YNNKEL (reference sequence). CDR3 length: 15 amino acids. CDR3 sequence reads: CASSPLRGGRETQYF. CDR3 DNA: TGTGCCAGCAGCCCCTTACGGGGGGGCAGGGAGACCCAGTACTTC.

The CDR3 protein is CASSQRGPDGGGRWETQYF. The CDR3 DNA is TGTGCCAGCAGCCAAAGAGGACCCGATGGCGGGGGGCGGTGGGAGACCCAGTACTTC. This rearrangement joins TRBV4-2 to TRBJ2-5, with TRBD2 identical over 8 bases. Per the germline V gene, CDR1 is LGHNA and CDR2 is YNFKEQ. J was trimmed by 5 bases and V by 2 bases; bases with no gene match: 19. This CDR3 spans 19 amino acids.

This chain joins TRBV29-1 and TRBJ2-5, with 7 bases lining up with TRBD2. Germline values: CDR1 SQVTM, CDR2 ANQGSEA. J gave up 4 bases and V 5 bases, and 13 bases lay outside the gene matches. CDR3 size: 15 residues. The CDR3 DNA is TGCAGCGTTACACCTGCCATGTCTAGCGGAGAGACCCAGTACTTC. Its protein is CSVTPAMSSGETQYF.

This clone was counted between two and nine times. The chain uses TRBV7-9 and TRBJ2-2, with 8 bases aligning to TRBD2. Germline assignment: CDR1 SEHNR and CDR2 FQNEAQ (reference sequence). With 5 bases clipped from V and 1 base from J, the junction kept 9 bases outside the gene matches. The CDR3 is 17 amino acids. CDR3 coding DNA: TGTGCCAGCAGCCCCTACGTCCTAGCGGGGAACACCGGGGAGCTGTTTTTT. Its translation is CASSPYVLAGNTGELFF.

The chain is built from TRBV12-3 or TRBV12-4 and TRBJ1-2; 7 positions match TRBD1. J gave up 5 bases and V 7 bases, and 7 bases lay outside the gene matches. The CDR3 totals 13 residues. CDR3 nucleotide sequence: TGTGCCAGCACCGGGACAGCTGGGTATGGCTACACCTTC. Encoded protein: CASTGTAGYGYTF.

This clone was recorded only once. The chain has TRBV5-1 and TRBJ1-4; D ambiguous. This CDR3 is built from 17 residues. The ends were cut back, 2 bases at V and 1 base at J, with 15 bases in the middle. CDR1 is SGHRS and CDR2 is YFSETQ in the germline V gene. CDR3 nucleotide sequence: TGCGCCAGCAGCTTAACTCCTTCCGGGGAAACTAATGAAAAACTGTTTTTT. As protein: CASSLTPSGETNEKLFF.

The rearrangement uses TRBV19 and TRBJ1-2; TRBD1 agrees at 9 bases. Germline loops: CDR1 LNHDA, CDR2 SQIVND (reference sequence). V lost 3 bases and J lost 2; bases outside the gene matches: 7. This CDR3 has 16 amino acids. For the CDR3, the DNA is TGTGCCAGTAGTATCCCCGGGACAGGGCTGAACTATGGCTACACCTTC. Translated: CASSIPGTGLNYGYTF. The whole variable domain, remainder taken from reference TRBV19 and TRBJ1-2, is DGGITQSPKYLFRKEGQNVTLSCEQNLNHDAMYWYRQDPGQGLRLIYYSQIVNDFQKGDIAEGYSVSREKKESFPLTVTSAQKNPTAFYLCASSIPGTGLNYGYTFGSGTRLTVV.

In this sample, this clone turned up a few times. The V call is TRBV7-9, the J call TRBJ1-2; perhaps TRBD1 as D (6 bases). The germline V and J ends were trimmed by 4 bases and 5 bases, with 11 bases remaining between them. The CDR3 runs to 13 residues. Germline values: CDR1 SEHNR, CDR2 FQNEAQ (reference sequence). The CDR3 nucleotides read TGTGCCAGCAGCTCCAGGGGTGGGTATGGCTACACCTTC. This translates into CASSSRGGYGYTF.

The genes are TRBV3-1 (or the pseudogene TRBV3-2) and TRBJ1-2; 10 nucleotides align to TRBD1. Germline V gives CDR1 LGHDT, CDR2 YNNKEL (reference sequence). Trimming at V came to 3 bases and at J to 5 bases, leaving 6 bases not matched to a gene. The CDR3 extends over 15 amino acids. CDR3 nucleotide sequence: TGTGCCAGCAGCCAGAGGGACAGGGGTCCTTATGGCTACACCTTC. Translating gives CASSQRDRGPYGYTF.